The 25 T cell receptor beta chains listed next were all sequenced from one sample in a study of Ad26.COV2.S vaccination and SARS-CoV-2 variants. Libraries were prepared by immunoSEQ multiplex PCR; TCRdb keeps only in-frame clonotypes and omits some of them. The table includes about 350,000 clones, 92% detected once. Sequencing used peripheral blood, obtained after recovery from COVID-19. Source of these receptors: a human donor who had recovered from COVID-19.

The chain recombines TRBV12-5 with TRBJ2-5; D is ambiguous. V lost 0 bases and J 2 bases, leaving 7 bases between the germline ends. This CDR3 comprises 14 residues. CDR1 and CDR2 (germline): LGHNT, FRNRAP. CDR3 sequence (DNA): TGTGCTAGTGGTTTGGTACTTCAGCAAGAGACCCAGTACTTC. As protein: CASGLVLQQETQYF. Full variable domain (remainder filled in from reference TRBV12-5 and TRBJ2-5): DARVTQTPRHKVTEMGQEVTMRCQPILGHNTVFWYRQTMMQGLELLAYFRNRAPLDDSGMPKDRFSAEMPDATLATLKIQPSEPRDSAVYFCASGLVLQQETQYFGPGTRLLVL.

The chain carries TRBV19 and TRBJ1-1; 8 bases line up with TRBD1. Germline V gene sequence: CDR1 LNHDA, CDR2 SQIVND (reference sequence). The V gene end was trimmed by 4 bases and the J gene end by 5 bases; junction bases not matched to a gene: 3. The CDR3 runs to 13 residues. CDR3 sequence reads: CASSTRGLTEAFF. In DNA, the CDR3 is TGTGCCAGTAGTACCAGGGGGCTTACTGAAGCTTTCTTT. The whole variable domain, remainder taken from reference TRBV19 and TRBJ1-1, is DGGITQSPKYLFRKEGQNVTLSCEQNLNHDAMYWYRQDPGQGLRLIYYSQIVNDFQKGDIAEGYSVSREKKESFPLTVTSAQKNPTAFYLCASSTRGLTEAFFGQGTRLTVV.

Here the CDR3 reads CASSLSLRVRQGLDYGYTF. CDR3 bases: TGTGCCAGCAGTTTATCCTTGAGAGTTAGACAGGGTCTGGACTATGGCTACACCTTC. The chain recombines TRBV27 with TRBJ1-2; 7 positions match TRBD1. The V gene end was trimmed by 0 bases and the J gene end by 3 bases; junction bases not matched to a gene: 16. This CDR3 spans 19 amino acids. Germline CDR1 is MNHEY and CDR2 is SMNVEV (reference sequence).

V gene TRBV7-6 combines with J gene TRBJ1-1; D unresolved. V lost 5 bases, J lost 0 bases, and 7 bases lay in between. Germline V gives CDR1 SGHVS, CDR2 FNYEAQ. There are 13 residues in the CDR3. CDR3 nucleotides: TGTGCCAGCAGCCCCCAGATGAACACTGAAGCTTTCTTT. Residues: CASSPQMNTEAFF.

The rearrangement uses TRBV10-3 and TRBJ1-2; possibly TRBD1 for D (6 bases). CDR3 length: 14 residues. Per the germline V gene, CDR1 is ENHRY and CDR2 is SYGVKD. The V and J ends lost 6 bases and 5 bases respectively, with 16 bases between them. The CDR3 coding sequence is TGTGCCATCAGCGGGGCCAGGGGTGATTATGGCTACACCTTC. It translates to CAISGARGDYGYTF.

The CDR3 loop reads CASSLWGQNTEAFF. CDR3 bases: TGCGCCAGCAGCTTGTGGGGGCAGAACACTGAAGCTTTCTTT. This chain joins TRBV5-1 and TRBJ1-1; TRBD1 might be the D (6 bases). The length of the CDR3 is 14 residues. The germline CDR1 and CDR2 sequences are SGHRS and YFSETQ. Trimming pared 1 base from V and 1 base from J, leaving 8 bases between.

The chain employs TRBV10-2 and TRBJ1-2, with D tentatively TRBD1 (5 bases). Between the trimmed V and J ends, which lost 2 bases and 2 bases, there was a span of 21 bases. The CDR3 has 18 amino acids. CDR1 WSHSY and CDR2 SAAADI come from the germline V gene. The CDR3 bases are TGCGCCAGCAGTGAGGATATGTGGGGCGGGGGAAGAAACTATGGCTACACCTTC. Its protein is CASSEDMWGGGRNYGYTF.

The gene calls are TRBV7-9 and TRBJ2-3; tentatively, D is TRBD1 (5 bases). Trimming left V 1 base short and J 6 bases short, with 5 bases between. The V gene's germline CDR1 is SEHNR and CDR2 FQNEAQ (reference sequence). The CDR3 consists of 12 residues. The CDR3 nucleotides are TGTGCCAGCAGCTTAGAGGGGGATACGCAGTATTTT. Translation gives CASSLEGDTQYF. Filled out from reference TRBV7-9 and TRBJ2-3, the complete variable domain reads DTGVSQNPRHKITKRGQNVTFRCDPISEHNRLYWYRQTLGQGPEFLTYFQNEAQLEKSRLLSDRFSAERPKGSFSTLEIQRTEQGDSAMYLCASSLEGDTQYFGPGTRLTVL.

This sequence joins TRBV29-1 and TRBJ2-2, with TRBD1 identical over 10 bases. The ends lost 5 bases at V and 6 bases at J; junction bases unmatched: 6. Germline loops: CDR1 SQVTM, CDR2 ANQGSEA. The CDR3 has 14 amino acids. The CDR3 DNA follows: TGCAGCGTTAAGACAGGGGGCGATTCCGGGGAGCTGTTTTTT. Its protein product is CSVKTGGDSGELFF.

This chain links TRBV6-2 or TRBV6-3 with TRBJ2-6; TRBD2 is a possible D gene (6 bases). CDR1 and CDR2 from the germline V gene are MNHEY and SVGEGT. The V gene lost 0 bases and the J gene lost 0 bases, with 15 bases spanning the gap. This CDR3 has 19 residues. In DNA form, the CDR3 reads TGTGCCAGCAGTTACTCTTTGAGGGACGGGAGCTCTGGGGCCAACGTCCTGACTTTC. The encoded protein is CASSYSLRDGSSGANVLTF.

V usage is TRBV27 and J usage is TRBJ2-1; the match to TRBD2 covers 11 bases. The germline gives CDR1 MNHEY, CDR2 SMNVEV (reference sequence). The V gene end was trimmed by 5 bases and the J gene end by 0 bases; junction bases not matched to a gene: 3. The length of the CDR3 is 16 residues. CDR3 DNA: TGTGCCAGCAGTAGTAGCGGGGGGGCCTCCTACAATGAGCAGTTCTTC. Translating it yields CASSSSGGASYNEQFF.

This CDR3 is CASSYSSGRDQPQHF. The CDR3 DNA is TGTGCCAGCAGTTACTCATCGGGCCGCGATCAGCCCCAGCATTTT. This chain joins TRBV6-6 and TRBJ1-5; no clear D. Trimming removed 0 bases from V and 5 bases from J, with 11 bases in between. The CDR3 runs 15 residues. The germline gives CDR1 MNHNY, CDR2 SVGAGI (reference sequence).

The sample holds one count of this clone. The CDR3 DNA reads as TGTGCCAGTAGTCCCGACAGCTCTTCCTACGAGCAGTACTTC. Translating it yields CASSPDSSSYEQYF. The V gene is TRBV19, the J gene TRBJ2-7, with D tentatively TRBD1 (5 bases). The CDR3 contains 14 residues. Germline V gives CDR1 LNHDA, CDR2 SQIVND (reference sequence). The germline V and J ends were trimmed by 5 bases and 1 base, with 12 bases remaining between them.

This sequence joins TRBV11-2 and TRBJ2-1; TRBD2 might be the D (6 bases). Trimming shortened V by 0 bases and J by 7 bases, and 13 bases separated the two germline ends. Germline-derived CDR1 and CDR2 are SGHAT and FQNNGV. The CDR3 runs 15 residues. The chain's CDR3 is CASSLEGGVGNEQFF. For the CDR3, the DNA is TGTGCCAGCAGCTTAGAAGGCGGGGTAGGGAATGAGCAGTTCTTC. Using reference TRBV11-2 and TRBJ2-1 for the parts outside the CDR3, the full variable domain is EAGVAQSPRYKIIEKRQSVAFWCNPISGHATLYWYQQILGQGPKLLIQFQNNGVVDDSQLPKDRFSAERLKGVDSTLKIQPAKLEDSAVYLCASSLEGGVGNEQFFGPGTRLTVL.

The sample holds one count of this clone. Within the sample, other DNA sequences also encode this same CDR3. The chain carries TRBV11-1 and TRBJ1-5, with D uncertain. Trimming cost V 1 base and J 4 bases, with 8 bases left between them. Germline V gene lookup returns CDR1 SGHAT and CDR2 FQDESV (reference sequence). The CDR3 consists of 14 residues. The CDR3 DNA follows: TGTGCCAGCAGCTTAGGGGGAGGGAATCAGCCCCAGCATTTT. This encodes CASSLGGGNQPQHF.

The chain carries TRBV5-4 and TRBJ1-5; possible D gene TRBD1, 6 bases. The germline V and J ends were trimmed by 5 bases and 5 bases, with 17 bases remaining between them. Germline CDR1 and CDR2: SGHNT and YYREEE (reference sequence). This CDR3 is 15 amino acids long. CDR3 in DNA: TGTGCCAGCAGTTTCTTAGACAGGCCGGATCAGCCCCAGCATTTT. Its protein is CASSFLDRPDQPQHF.

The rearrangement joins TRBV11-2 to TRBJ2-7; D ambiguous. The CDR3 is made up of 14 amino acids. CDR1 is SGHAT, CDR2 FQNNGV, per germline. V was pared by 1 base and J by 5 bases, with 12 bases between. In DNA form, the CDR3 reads TGTGCCAGCAGCTTAGGACACCGTGGGGACGAGCAGTACTTC. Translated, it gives CASSLGHRGDEQYF.

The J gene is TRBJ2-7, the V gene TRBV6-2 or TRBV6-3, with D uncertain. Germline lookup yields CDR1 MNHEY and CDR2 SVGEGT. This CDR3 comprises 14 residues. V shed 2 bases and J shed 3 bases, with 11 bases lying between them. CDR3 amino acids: CASSYVNTYYEQYF. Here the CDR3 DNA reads TGTGCCAGCAGTTACGTGAATACGTACTACGAGCAGTACTTC.

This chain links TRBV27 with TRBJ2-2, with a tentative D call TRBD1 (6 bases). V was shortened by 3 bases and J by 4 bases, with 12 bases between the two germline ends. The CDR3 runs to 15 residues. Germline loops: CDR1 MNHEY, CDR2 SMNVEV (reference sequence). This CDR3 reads CASSFGRGTTGELFF. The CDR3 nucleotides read TGTGCCAGCAGTTTCGGCAGGGGTACCACCGGGGAGCTGTTTTTT.

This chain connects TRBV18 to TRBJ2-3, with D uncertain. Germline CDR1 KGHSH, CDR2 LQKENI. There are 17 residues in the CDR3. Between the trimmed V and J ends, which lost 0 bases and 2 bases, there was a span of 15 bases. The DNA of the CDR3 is TGTGCCAGCTCACCACCAATTTTACACAGCCTCACAGATACGCAGTATTTT. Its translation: CASSPPILHSLTDTQYF.

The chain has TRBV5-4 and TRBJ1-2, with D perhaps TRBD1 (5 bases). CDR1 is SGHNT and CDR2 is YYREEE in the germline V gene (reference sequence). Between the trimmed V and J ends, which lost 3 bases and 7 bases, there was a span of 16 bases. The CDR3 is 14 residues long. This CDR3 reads CASSSPRGEAGYTF. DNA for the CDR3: TGTGCCAGCAGCTCCCCAAGGGGAGAGGCTGGCTACACCTTC.

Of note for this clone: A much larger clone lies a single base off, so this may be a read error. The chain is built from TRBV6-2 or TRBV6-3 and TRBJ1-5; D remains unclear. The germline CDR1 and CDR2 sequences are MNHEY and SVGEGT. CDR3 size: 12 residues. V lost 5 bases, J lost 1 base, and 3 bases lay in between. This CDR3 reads CASSRSNQPQHF. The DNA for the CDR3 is TGTGCCAGCAGTCGGAGCAATCAGCCCCAGCATTTT.

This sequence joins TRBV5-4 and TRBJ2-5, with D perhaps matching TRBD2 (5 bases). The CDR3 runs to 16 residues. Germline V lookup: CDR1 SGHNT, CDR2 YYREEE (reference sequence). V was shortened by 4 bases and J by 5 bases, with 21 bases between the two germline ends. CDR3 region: CASSLRASGRGETQYF. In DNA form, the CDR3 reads TGTGCCAGCAGCCTGCGGGCATCTGGGAGAGGGGAGACCCAGTACTTC.

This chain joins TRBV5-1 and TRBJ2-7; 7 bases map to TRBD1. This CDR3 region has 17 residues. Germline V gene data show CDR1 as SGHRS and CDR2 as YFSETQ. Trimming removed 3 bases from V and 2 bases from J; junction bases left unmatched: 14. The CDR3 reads CASSWKIQGRPPYEQYF. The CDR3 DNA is TGCGCCAGCAGCTGGAAAATACAGGGGCGCCCTCCCTACGAGCAGTACTTC.

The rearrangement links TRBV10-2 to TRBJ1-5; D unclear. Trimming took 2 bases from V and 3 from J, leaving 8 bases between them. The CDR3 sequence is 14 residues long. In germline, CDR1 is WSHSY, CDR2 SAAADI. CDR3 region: CASSERSFNQPQHF. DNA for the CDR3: TGCGCCAGCAGTGAGAGGAGCTTCAATCAGCCCCAGCATTTT.